This TCR beta chain was sequenced during a study of long-term antiretroviral therapy in people with HIV. Study-wide results and caveats: Diversity remained lower than transplant donor controls, even though it increased after ART.

Every one of the participants with HIV received treatment in the United States. Held in samples before DNA extraction were 1-10 million cryopreserved PBMC. Sequencing relied on immunoSEQ assay v3.0, run at survey level. Using immunoSEQ multiplex PCR, the repertoire was profiled, and TCRdb retains in-frame clones only, with some absent. The sample contains tens of thousands of clones, 90% to 95% of which appear only once. The CDR3 totals 14 residues. Deletions cut 1 base from V and 4 bases from J, with 9 bases between. The germline V gene encodes CDR1 SEHNR and CDR2 FQNEAQ (reference sequence). A single count supports this clone. Its cognate antigen is unknown.

This rearrangement joins TRBV7-9 to TRBJ2-3; D remains ambiguous. This receptor was obtained from a man aged 30 to 39 with HIV. Source: unsorted PBMCs, taken roughly 6.2 years after starting antiretroviral therapy. This CDR3 is CASSLERLPDTQYF. The CDR3 DNA follows: TGTGCCAGCAGCTTAGAACGGCTCCCAGATACGCAGTATTTT. Full variable domain (rest looked up from reference TRBV7-9 and TRBJ2-3): DTGVSQNPRHKITKRGQNVTFRCDPISEHNRLYWYRQTLGQGPEFLTYFQNEAQLEKSRLLSDRFSAERPKGSFSTLEIQRTEQGDSAMYLCASSLERLPDTQYFGPGTRLTVL.